This is a list of T cell receptor beta chains from one sample in a study of technical replicates of blood from several donors. Profiling relied on immunoSEQ multiplex PCR, and the TCRdb table lists in-frame clones only, not all of them. The table shows around 58,000 clones, with more than 75% occurring only once. Sequencing used PBMCs. Receptors originate from a human donor in good health. Some clones in this sample may be carry-over from other donors' samples. Both conserved end residues are part of each CDR3. Fields, in order: J gene, V gene, D gene, clone size, CDR3 DNA, CDR3 protein. The D gene is left open where the match is weak. Expanded clones are given a class, and other clones once, few, many or no size at all.

J: TRBJ2-1
V: TRBV9
D: -
size: -
DNA: TGTGCCAGCAGCGTAGTTGGGGGGGCCCTAAACTTGTACAATGAGCAGTTCTTC
CDR3: CASSVVGGALNLYNEQFF

J: TRBJ2-6
V: TRBV7-6
D: -
size: -
DNA: TGTGCCAGCAGCTTCGGACGGACATCTGGGGCCAACGTCCTGACTTTC
CDR3: CASSFGRTSGANVLTF

J: TRBJ2-6
V: TRBV29-1
D: -
size: -
DNA: TGCAGCGTTCGGGGGAACACTCCTGGGGCCAACGTCCTGACTTTC
CDR3: CSVRGNTPGANVLTF

J: TRBJ2-7
V: TRBV10-3
D: -
size: -
DNA: TGTGCCATCAGTGAGATGGACCGGACAAACTCCTACGAGCAGTACTTC
CDR3: CAISEMDRTNSYEQYF

J: TRBJ1-1
V: TRBV10-3
D: TRBD1
size: -
DNA: TGTGCCATCAGTGACGGGACAGCTGAAGCTTTCTTT
CDR3: CAISDGTAEAFF

J: TRBJ2-3
V: TRBV7-8
D: -
size: -
DNA: TGTGCCAGCAGCTTAGCGGCCGAGAGCGGTACGCAGTATTTT
CDR3: CASSLAAESGTQYF

J: TRBJ1-1
V: TRBV5-1
D: -
size: -
DNA: TGCGCCAGCAGTCGCCTGGCCCCGAACACTGAAGCTTTCTTT
CDR3: CASSRLAPNTEAFF

J: TRBJ2-3
V: TRBV7-2
D: TRBD2
size: -
DNA: TGTGCCAGCAGCTTAACTTCGGGACTAAACACAGATACGCAGTATTTT
CDR3: CASSLTSGLNTDTQYF

J: TRBJ1-5
V: TRBV25-1
D: -
size: -
DNA: TGTGCCAGCAGTGAATTATCAAGCGGGCCCCAGCATTTT
CDR3: CASSELSSGPQHF

J: TRBJ1-3
V: TRBV4-3
D: TRBD1
size: few
DNA: TGCGCCAGCAGCATCGACAGGGGAGGTAGTAACACCATATATTTT
CDR3: CASSIDRGGSNTIYF

J: TRBJ2-7
V: TRBV29-1
D: TRBD1
size: -
DNA: TGCAGCGCCAGGGGGCTCTCCTACGAGCAGTACTTC
CDR3: CSARGLSYEQYF

J: TRBJ2-3
V: TRBV30
D: TRBD2
size: -
DNA: TGTGCCTGGAGTGTACTAGCGGGAAGCACAGATACGCAGTATTTT
CDR3: CAWSVLAGSTDTQYF

J: TRBJ2-2
V: TRBV5-4
D: TRBD2
size: -
DNA: TGTGCCAGCAGCCCCTCGGGGGGGAACACCGGGGAGCTGTTTTTT
CDR3: CASSPSGGNTGELFF

J: TRBJ2-1
V: TRBV29-1
D: TRBD2
size: -
DNA: TGCAGCGTCGCCAGACTAGCGGGAGGGCCGGGGTATGAGCAGTTCTTC
CDR3: CSVARLAGGPGYEQFF

J: TRBJ2-7
V: TRBV30
D: -
size: -
DNA: TGTGCCTGGAGTCTCGGACAACACTCCTACGAGCAGTACTTC
CDR3: CAWSLGQHSYEQYF

J: TRBJ2-5
V: TRBV6-5
D: -
size: -
DNA: TGTGCCAGCAGTGGACAGATACAAGAGACCCAGTACTTC
CDR3: CASSGQIQETQYF

J: TRBJ1-6
V: TRBV25-1
D: TRBD1
size: -
DNA: TGTGCCAGCAGTGGCCCGACAGGGGGAAATTCACCCCTCCACTTT
CDR3: CASSGPTGGNSPLHF

J: TRBJ1-5
V: TRBV5-1
D: TRBD1
size: -
DNA: TGCGCCAGCAGCTTGCTTCCAGGGGGCAACAATCAGCCCCAGCATTTT
CDR3: CASSLLPGGNNQPQHF

J: TRBJ2-1
V: TRBV4-1
D: TRBD2
size: -
DNA: TGCGCCAGCACCGAGCGGGAGGGCCCGGGAGAGCAGTTCTTC
CDR3: CASTEREGPGEQFF

J: TRBJ1-2
V: TRBV4-2
D: -
size: -
DNA: TGTGCCAGCAGCCAAGACGGACAGACTGGCTACACCTTC
CDR3: CASSQDGQTGYTF

J: TRBJ1-3
V: TRBV5-1
D: -
size: -
DNA: TGCGCCAGCAGCGCCCGGGGGGGAAACACCATATATTTT
CDR3: CASSARGGNTIYF

J: TRBJ2-6
V: TRBV11-1
D: -
size: -
DNA: TGTGCCAGCAGCCCAGGGTCCTCTGGGGCCAACGTCCTGACTTTC
CDR3: CASSPGSSGANVLTF

J: TRBJ2-2
V: TRBV6-5
D: TRBD1
size: once
DNA: TGTGCCAGCAGCGTGGACAGGGGAGCCGGGGAGCTGTTTTTT
CDR3: CASSVDRGAGELFF

J: TRBJ2-7
V: TRBV6-4
D: -
size: -
DNA: TGTGCCAGCAGTGAAGGGGGTGGGGGCACCTACGAGCAGTACTTC
CDR3: CASSEGGGGTYEQYF

J: TRBJ1-5
V: TRBV5-6
D: TRBD1
size: -
DNA: TGTGCCAGCAGCTTGGGCCCCCCGGGACAGGGGGCCCGCAATCAGCCCCAGCATTTT
CDR3: CASSLGPPGQGARNQPQHF

J: TRBJ1-1
V: TRBV9
D: -
size: -
DNA: TGTGCCAGCAGCGTGGAGGAGTTTTGCTGTGAAGCTTTCTTT
CDR3: CASSVEEFCCEAFF

J: TRBJ1-5
V: TRBV30
D: -
size: few
DNA: TGTGCCTGGAGTGTAGGAAGCGATCAGCCCCAGCATTTT
CDR3: CAWSVGSDQPQHF

J: TRBJ2-3
V: TRBV4-1
D: -
size: -
DNA: TGCGCCAGCAGCCAATATCAGACGGGAAGCACAGATACGCAGTATTTT
CDR3: CASSQYQTGSTDTQYF

J: TRBJ2-7
V: TRBV18
D: TRBD2
size: -
DNA: TGTGCCAGCTCACCAAGTACGGGAGGGCCGGTCGAGCAGTACTTC
CDR3: CASSPSTGGPVEQYF

J: TRBJ2-2
V: TRBV18
D: TRBD1
size: -
DNA: TGTGCCAGCTCACCGGACAGGGGGCGGCCCGGGGAGCTGTTTTTT
CDR3: CASSPDRGRPGELFF

J: TRBJ1-1
V: TRBV19
D: TRBD1
size: -
DNA: TGTGCCAGTACCCCCAGGGGGCAGAACACTGAAGCTTTCTTT
CDR3: CASTPRGQNTEAFF

J: TRBJ2-5
V: TRBV7-8
D: TRBD1
size: few
DNA: TGTGCCAGCAGTCCCGGGACAGGGGATTTGGAGACCCAGTACTTC
CDR3: CASSPGTGDLETQYF

J: TRBJ1-1
V: TRBV4-3
D: -
size: -
DNA: TGCGCCAGCAGCCAAGAATTGACAGTTACGTCTGAAGCTTTCTTT
CDR3: CASSQELTVTSEAFF

J: TRBJ2-7
V: TRBV5-6
D: TRBD2
size: -
DNA: TGTGCCAGCAGCTTGGTTACTAGCGGGGTCCACGAGCAGTACTTC
CDR3: CASSLVTSGVHEQYF

J: TRBJ1-6
V: TRBV4-2
D: TRBD1
size: -
DNA: TGTGCCAGCAGCCGGACGACCGGGACAGGGTTTTCACCCCTCCACTTT
CDR3: CASSRTTGTGFSPLHF

J: TRBJ2-1
V: TRBV30
D: -
size: -
DNA: TGTGCCTGGAGCTTTGAGAATGAGCAGTTCTTC
CDR3: CAWSFENEQFF

J: TRBJ2-1
V: TRBV12-5
D: TRBD2
size: -
DNA: TGTGCTAGTGGCGGACTAGCGGGATACAATGAGCAGTTCTTC
CDR3: CASGGLAGYNEQFF

J: TRBJ2-2
V: TRBV15
D: -
size: -
DNA: TGTGCCACCAGCAGAGATGGGACTCCGAACACCGGGGAGCTGTTTTTT
CDR3: CATSRDGTPNTGELFF

J: TRBJ2-3
V: TRBV4-1
D: -
size: -
DNA: TGCGCCAGCAGCCAGATACCAGGCCCCACAGATACGCAGTATTTT
CDR3: CASSQIPGPTDTQYF

J: TRBJ1-1
V: TRBV7-9
D: -
size: -
DNA: TGTGCCAGCAGCTTAGGCTCTATCCGGAACACTGAAGCTTTCTTT
CDR3: CASSLGSIRNTEAFF

J: TRBJ1-1
V: TRBV4-3
D: -
size: -
DNA: TGCGCCAGCAGCCATGGGGGGGGCACTGAAGCTTTCTTT
CDR3: CASSHGGGTEAFF

J: TRBJ2-1
V: TRBV6-7
D: -
size: -
DNA: TGTGCCAGCAGTTACTCGGCGGGGTCCGATGAGCAGTTCTTC
CDR3: CASSYSAGSDEQFF

J: TRBJ2-7
V: TRBV9
D: -
size: -
DNA: TGTGCCAGCAGCGAAACAAACAACTACGAGCAGTACTTC
CDR3: CASSETNNYEQYF

J: TRBJ2-5
V: TRBV7-6
D: TRBD1
size: -
DNA: TGTGCCAGCAGCCCTGTCCCGGACAGGGGGCGAGAGACCCAGTACTTC
CDR3: CASSPVPDRGRETQYF

J: TRBJ1-5
V: TRBV7-2
D: TRBD1
size: -
DNA: TGTGCCAGCAGCCCCGATACAGGGGAGTATCAGCCCCAGCATTTT
CDR3: CASSPDTGEYQPQHF

J: TRBJ2-6
V: TRBV5-1
D: -
size: -
DNA: TGCGCCAGCAGCGGGGGACTTCTAGGGTCTAACTCTGGGGCCAACGTCCTGACTTTC
CDR3: CASSGGLLGSNSGANVLTF

J: TRBJ2-7
V: TRBV10-3
D: TRBD2
size: -
DNA: TGTGCCAGCGCGCGGGAGACCACCTCCTACGAGCAGTACTTC
CDR3: CASARETTSYEQYF